A selection of T cell receptor beta chains follows, all from one sample in a study of T-cell reconstitution after alpha-beta-depleted transplantation in children. MiXCR, applied by TCRdb to the PCR reads, yields one record per CDR3 protein. The table includes 640,000 or so distinct CDR3 sequences, about 15% detected once. Specimen: PBMCs from the stem cell graft donor, collected from the stem cell graft. The receptor set was obtained from a human donor who donated a stem cell graft to a child with acute myeloid leukemia. Each CDR3 is given with its conserved first and last residue. A D gene is named only where the DNA matches it firmly. Some rows mark clone size as missing; the rest say once, few, many or name a class of expanded clone.

many TRBJ2-1 . TRBV20-1 CSARRREQFF TGCAGTGCTCGGCGAAGGGAGCAGTTCTTC
few TRBJ1-4 . TRBV5-1 CASSLVGTSDEKLFF TGCGCCAGCAGCTTGGTGGGGACGTCGGATGAAAAACTGTTTTTT
. TRBJ2-2 . TRBV6-1 CASRPGDWNTGELFF TGTGCCAGCAGGCCCGGGGATTGGAACACCGGGGAGCTGTTTTTT
. TRBJ2-1 . TRBV4-2 CASSHDRGSSYNEQFF TGTGCCAGCAGCCATGATCGGGGGAGCTCCTACAATGAGCAGTTCTTC
few TRBJ2-5 TRBD1 TRBV18 CASSPGQGELETQYF TGTGCCAGCTCGCCTGGACAGGGAGAACTAGAGACCCAGTACTTC
few TRBJ1-6 . TRBV12-3/TRBV12-4 CASSPSSGGSYNSPLHF TGTGCCAGCAGCCCCTCGTCCGGGGGCTCCTATAATTCACCCCTCCACTTT
few TRBJ1-2 . TRBV20-1 CSALTETFNYGYTF TGCAGTGCACTTACAGAAACCTTTAACTATGGCTACACCTTC
many TRBJ1-2 . TRBV7-2 CASSLGSAPNYGYTF TGTGCCAGCAGCTTAGGTAGCGCCCCTAACTATGGCTACACCTTC
. TRBJ2-1 TRBD2 TRBV5-1 CASSLGGESYNEQFF TGCGCCAGCAGCCTGGGGGGGGAGTCCTACAATGAGCAGTTCTTC
many TRBJ2-7 . TRBV5-1 CASSPGGTVGYEQYF TGCGCCAGCAGCCCCGGCGGGACAGTCGGATACGAGCAGTACTTC
. TRBJ2-4 TRBD1 TRBV7-2 CASRTTGGKNIQYF TGTGCCAGCAGAACTACAGGGGGCAAAAACATTCAGTACTTC
many TRBJ1-1 . TRBV7-2 CASSVTQSMNTEAFF TGTGCCAGCAGCGTCACACAGAGCATGAACACTGAAGCTTTCTTT
. TRBJ2-4 . TRBV2 CASTQGDNIQYF TGTGCCAGCACTCAGGGAGATAACATTCAGTACTTC
few TRBJ1-4 . TRBV7-2 CASSLGLQWVNEKLFF TGTGCCAGCAGCTTGGGATTACAATGGGTCAATGAAAAACTGTTTTTT
. TRBJ2-2 TRBD2 TRBV12-3/TRBV12-4 CASSLGTSGGLNTGELFF TGTGCCAGCAGTTTAGGGACTAGCGGGGGGCTCAACACCGGGGAGCTGTTTTTT
. TRBJ1-2 . TRBV7-9 CASTLLGARGGYTF TGTGCCAGCACGCTCCTTGGTGCCCGCGGTGGCTACACCTTC
many TRBJ2-7 . TRBV7-2 CASSLGPSGYEQYF TGTGCCAGCAGCTTAGGCCCTAGTGGGTACGAGCAGTACTTC
few TRBJ1-2 . TRBV6-1 CASGSGPYGYTF TGTGCCAGCGGTAGCGGTCCCTATGGCTACACCTTC
many TRBJ1-4 TRBD1 TRBV7-2 CASSLAGTENEKLFF TGTGCCAGCAGCTTAGCAGGGACAGAAAATGAAAAACTGTTTTTT